This T cell receptor beta chain is drawn from a study of blood T cell repertoires in COVID-19 (TCRdb year 2020). Describing the broader study: Collaborator samples came from the United States, Italy and Spain and covered acute and convalescent phases of COVID-19. The prospective study material was composed of cDNA or gDNA derived from T cells, B-cell-depleted T cells, or PBMCs. Deeply sampled blood TCRbeta repertoires from subjects exposed to, actively infected with, or recovered from COVID-19 were included in the dataset. The repertoires were made available in a free public database intended to serve as a resource for research on the immune response to SARS-CoV-2. The samples were drawn from two sources: the first 160 participants of the ongoing ImmuneRACE study, and 1,000 to 1,500 subjects contributed by 6 global collaborators. Sample metadata almost always included a de-identified subject ID, COVID-19 status, age in years and sex. Where available, HLA class I and class II types were obtained from metadata supplied by the sample provider rather than from assay-based typing.

Reading from cysteine to phenylalanine, the CDR3 counts 12 amino acids. Only the CDR3 part of the read is kept: 36 bases, read in frame from the first base. The germline V end is reduced by 8 bases and the J end by 12 bases; junction bases left unmatched: 10. CDR1 and CDR2 were assigned from the germline V gene as SNHLY and FYNNEI. The immunoSEQ Assay, a bias-controlled multiplex PCR, was used to amplify TCRbeta CDR3 regions from genomic DNA. The study's processing was this. The number of nucleated cells in each sample was estimated by amplification of reference gene primers within the assay. To quantify the absolute abundance of each unique TCRbeta CDR3 rearrangement, sequence reads were collapsed and filtered. For each sample, productive Simpson clonality was calculated as the square root of Simpson's diversity index over productive rearrangements. TCRdb carries this immuneACCESS record with in-frame sequences only. Its versions omit some clonotypes, under half of them owing to an unresolved V gene in the studies checked, with the rest unexplained. That table furnishes V, J and clone size, whereas the DNA furnished D and trimming. For this sample the table gives 250,000 to 300,000 clones, of which approximately 91% were detected only once. Jointly, the top ten make up around 13% of the sample.

Each collaborating institution followed its own protocols to collect whole blood in K2EDTA tubes. For TCRbeta analysis, collaborators shipped samples as frozen whole blood, isolated PBMCs, or DNA extracted from either of those sample types. The paper as a whole reports these results and caveats: How much clinical and demographic metadata was included differed by source and by participant, and the metadata was provided uncurated.

On this clone itself: Its antigen has not been determined. There are no base qualities to consult, and no much larger clone falls within one base.

The sequencing input was peripheral blood. The V and J segments used are TRBV2 and TRBJ2-1, with TRBD1 matching 7 junction bases. The clonotype originates from a woman aged 60-75 years with acute or convalescent COVID-19. Read as DNA, the sequence is TGTGCCAGCTCCTTATCCCGGGACAGGCAGTTCTTC. Translation gives CASSLSRDRQFF.